This T cell receptor (beta chain) was recovered during a study of T cell responses to AZD1222 COVID-19 vaccine. Some clones are missing from TCRdb's copy, which holds only in-frame ones; the method was immunoSEQ multiplex PCR. Of 30,000 to 35,000 clones in the sample, approximately 80% were seen once. The sequences come from peripheral blood, collected 28 days after the second AZD1222 dose. This receptor was identified in an adult who received the AZD1222 COVID-19 vaccine.

The CDR3 DNA follows: TGTGCCAGCGTCTTCGGAACCTCCTACAATGAGCAGTTCTTC. It yields the protein CASVFGTSYNEQFF. This sequence joins TRBV7-9 and TRBJ2-1; no clear D gene. CDR3 length equals 14 residues. Germline V lookup: CDR1 SEHNR, CDR2 FQNEAQ (reference sequence). Trimming took off 8 bases at V and 0 bases at J, with 11 bases between the two ends. Variable domain in full (rest from reference TRBV7-9 and TRBJ2-1): DTGVSQNPRHKITKRGQNVTFRCDPISEHNRLYWYRQTLGQGPEFLTYFQNEAQLEKSRLLSDRFSAERPKGSFSTLEIQRTEQGDSAMYLCASVFGTSYNEQFFGPGTRLTVL.